Below, 15 T cell receptor beta chains from the same sample are listed, as sequenced in a study of blood T cells in healthy people across ages. The use of a sample-barcoded 5' primer and a J-beta primer mix characterized a second PCR of about 6 to 12 cycles. MiXCR, applied by TCRdb to the 5' RACE reads, yields one record per CDR3 protein. The sample yields about 1 million distinct CDR3 sequences, roughly 45% seen once. Specimen: blood. All receptors derive from a woman aged 60-75 years in good health.

The chain employs TRBV18 and TRBJ2-5; D perhaps matches TRBD2 (5 bases). The V end was cut by 3 bases, the J end by 1 base, with 12 bases between. The CDR3 extends over 15 amino acids. Germline V gene lookup returns CDR1 KGHSH and CDR2 LQKENI. CDR3 sequence reads: CASSPVASLQETQYF. CDR3 DNA: TGTGCCAGCTCACCTGTGGCTAGCCTCCAAGAGACCCAGTACTTC.

In its sample, this clonotype was seen a few times. The gene calls are TRBV24-1 and TRBJ2-1; D may be TRBD2 (6 bases). Per germline, CDR1 KGHDR and CDR2 SFDVKD. Deletions cut 4 bases from V and 0 bases from J, with 30 bases between. This CDR3 is 22 amino acids long. Here the CDR3 reads CATSDPGGLRQSTQSSYNEQFF. CDR3 bases: TGTGCCACCAGTGACCCTGGGGGACTGAGACAATCCACTCAAAGCTCCTACAATGAGCAGTTCTTC.

With respect to this clonotype: Possible read error: a much larger clone is one base away. The chain is built from TRBV29-1 and TRBJ2-5; a possible D gene is TRBD1 (5 bases). Matching the DNA end better, TRBJ2-1 makes the J call doubtful. CDR1 and CDR2 from the germline V gene are SQVTM and ANQGSEA. This CDR3 region has 13 residues. Here the CDR3 DNA reads TGCAGCGTTCCAGGTGGGGCTCAAGAGACCCAGTTCTTC. Translating it yields CSVPGGAQETQFF.

This clonotype was picked up a small number of times. V gene TRBV9 combines with J gene TRBJ2-1, with 9 nucleotides matching TRBD2. Looked up from germline, CDR1 is SGDLS and CDR2 is YYNGEE. The CDR3 extends over 16 amino acids. V was pared by 0 bases and J by 3 bases, with 4 bases of the junction left unmatched. CDR3 loop: CASSVGPSGVYNEQFF. The CDR3, as DNA: TGTGCCAGCAGCGTAGGTCCTAGCGGGGTCTACAATGAGCAGTTCTTC. The entire variable domain, with the rest obtained from reference TRBV9 and TRBJ2-1, is as follows: DSGVTQTPKHLITATGQRVTLRCSPRSGDLSVYWYQQSLDQGLQFLIQYYNGEERAKGNILERFSAQQFPDLHSELNLSSLELGDSALYFCASSVGPSGVYNEQFFGPGTRLTVL.

This clonotype was counted between two and nine times. The chain employs TRBV20-1 and TRBJ2-3; TRBD2 matches 12 bases. V lost 5 bases to trimming and J lost 4 bases; unmatched junction nucleotides: 7. Germline V gene sequence: CDR1 DFQATT, CDR2 SNEGSKA (reference sequence). This CDR3 region has 15 residues. CDR3 bases: TGCAGTGCTCGGACTAGCGGGGATAAGGCAGATACGCAGTATTTT. Translation gives CSARTSGDKADTQYF.

The J gene is TRBJ2-1, the V gene TRBV20-1; maybe TRBD2 (5 bases). There are 14 residues in the CDR3. V lost 2 bases and J lost 0, with 8 bases in between. CDR1 DFQATT and CDR2 SNEGSKA come from the germline V gene (reference sequence). The CDR3 spells CSARTGSSYNEQFF. CDR3 DNA: TGCAGTGCTAGAACGGGGAGCTCCTACAATGAGCAGTTCTTC.

The rearrangement links TRBV2 to TRBJ2-3, with TRBD2 matching over 7 bases. V lost 7 bases, J lost 8 bases, and 18 bases stayed unmatched. The germline V gene encodes CDR1 SNHLY and CDR2 FYNNEI. The CDR3 contains 16 residues. The CDR3 reads CASTGRGGSSGTTQYF. The CDR3 coding sequence is TGTGCCAGCACTGGAAGGGGCGGGAGTTCGGGTACTACGCAGTATTTT.

The chain recombines TRBV2 with TRBJ2-1; 14 positions agree with TRBD2. The ends lost 6 bases at V and 2 bases at J; junction bases unmatched: 0. The CDR3 extends over 15 amino acids. The germline V gene has CDR1 SNHLY and CDR2 FYNNEI. The CDR3 region has the DNA TGTGCCAGCAGGGGACTAGCGGGAGCCTACAATGAGCAGTTCTTC. It encodes CASRGLAGAYNEQFF.

This clonotype was seen only once. The rearrangement joins TRBV7-9 to TRBJ2-1, with D maybe TRBD2 (6 bases). Germline-derived CDR1 and CDR2 are SEHNR and FQNEAQ (reference sequence). V was clipped by 7 bases and J by 12 bases, with 28 bases between them. The CDR3 runs to 16 residues. Written as DNA, the CDR3 is TGTGCCAGCAACCCCCCGGACGGGGGAGCGGCAGATACGCAGTTCTTC. This gives the protein CASNPPDGGAADTQFF.

The chain carries TRBV10-3 and TRBJ2-5; D call uncertain. Per germline, CDR1 ENHRY and CDR2 SYGVKD. V was pared by 3 bases and J by 3 bases, with 11 bases between. This CDR3 comprises 14 residues. The CDR3 spells CAISDSLFEETQYF. The CDR3 nucleotides are TGTGCCATCAGTGACTCCTTATTTGAAGAGACCCAGTACTTC.

The V and J genes are TRBV5-1 and TRBJ2-1; unclear D gene. The CDR3 runs 14 residues. Per germline, CDR1 SGHRS and CDR2 YFSETQ. The V end lost 0 bases, the J end lost 5 bases, and 9 bases lay between the germline ends. The CDR3 region has the DNA TGCGCCAGCAGCTTGGGACTTTTAGACAATGAGCAGTTCTTC. It specifies CASSLGLLDNEQFF.

V usage is TRBV11-2 and J usage is TRBJ2-1; D is perhaps TRBD2 (10 bases). The end of the DNA aligns better with TRBJ2-7, so the J call may be wrong. This CDR3 is built from 21 residues. Per the germline V gene, CDR1 is SGHAT and CDR2 is FQNNGV. CDR3 sequence reads: CASSLRPDRGSSGSSYNEQYF. The CDR3 DNA sequence: TGTGCCAGCAGCTTACGGCCGGACAGGGGCTCTAGCGGGAGCTCCTACAATGAGCAGTACTTC.

A remark on this clonotype: The junction does not match germline at one end; this may be a read error. This chain connects TRBV12-3 or TRBV12-4 to TRBJ2-3, with TRBD2 matching 9 bases. The CDR3 is 15 amino acids. CDR3 loop: CASSFRSGSIDTQYF. As DNA, the CDR3 is TGTGCCAGCAGTTTTCGTAGCGGGAGCATAGATACGCAGTATTTT.

Comments on this clonotype: A much larger clone lies a single base off, so this may be a read error. The V gene is TRBV19, the J gene TRBJ2-5, with 9 nucleotides matching TRBD2. V lost 9 bases to trimming and J lost 4 bases; unmatched junction nucleotides: 6. CDR3 length equals 13 residues. Per the germline V gene, CDR1 is LNHDA and CDR2 is SQIVND (reference sequence). CDR3: CARSSSGIETQYF. CDR3 bases: TGTGCCAGGAGTTCTAGCGGGATAGAGACCCAGTACTTC.

The chain has TRBV29-1 and TRBJ2-7, with D possibly TRBD1 on 6 matching bases. CDR3 length: 15 amino acids. Trimming removed 6 bases from V and 2 bases from J, with 20 bases in between. Germline CDR1 and CDR2: SQVTM and ANQGSEA. CDR3 bases: TGCAGCGTGATGGGGTGGGCAGGGGCGACCTACGAGCAGTACTTC. Translation: CSVMGWAGATYEQYF.